This passage covers 17 T cell receptor beta chains from one sample sequenced in a study of long-term antiretroviral therapy in people with HIV. Version v3.0 of the immunoSEQ assay was performed at survey level. Sequencing used immunoSEQ multiplex PCR; TCRdb keeps in-frame clones, though not all of them. This sample has 25,000 to 35,000 clones, with approximately 93% found just once. The specimen was unsorted PBMCs, collected 3.1 years after starting antiretroviral therapy. The receptor set was obtained from a man aged 18-30 years with HIV.

This chain connects TRBV2 to TRBJ1-2; 9 bases align to TRBD1. This CDR3 is built from 14 residues. Per the germline V gene, CDR1 is SNHLY and CDR2 is FYNNEI. V lost 7 bases and J lost 0; bases outside the gene matches: 3. In DNA, the CDR3 is TGTGCCAGCAATCGGGACAGGGCTAACTATGGCTACACCTTC. Translation: CASNRDRANYGYTF.

The rearrangement links TRBV5-6 to TRBJ1-5; D possibly corresponds to TRBD1 (5 bases). Trimming stripped 0 bases from V and 6 bases from J, with 10 bases between. The germline V gene encodes CDR1 SGHDT and CDR2 YYEEEE. CDR3 length: 14 residues. The CDR3 spells CASSLGQRGQPQHF. Here the CDR3 DNA reads TGTGCCAGCAGCTTGGGACAGCGGGGTCAGCCCCAGCATTTT.

The CDR3 spells CASSLPLGTQYF. DNA for the CDR3: TGTGCCAGCAGCCTCCCCCTCGGGACGCAGTATTTT. V gene TRBV14 combines with J gene TRBJ2-3, with D unclear. This CDR3 has 12 amino acids. V lost 4 bases to trimming and J lost 9 bases, with 11 bases between them. Germline V gene data show CDR1 as SGHDN and CDR2 as FVKESK.

This chain uses TRBV29-1 with TRBJ2-3; 7 nucleotides line up with TRBD1. Looked up from germline, CDR1 is SQVTM and CDR2 is ANQGSEA. J gave up 6 bases and V 1 base, and 16 bases lay outside the gene matches. The CDR3 runs 17 residues. The CDR3 coding sequence is TGCAGCGTTGAAGCTAACTGGGCGGGCAGGGGGTCTGATACGCAGTATTTT. It encodes CSVEANWAGRGSDTQYF.

The gene calls are TRBV13 and TRBJ2-5, with D unclear. Trimming removed 5 bases from V and 4 bases from J, with 14 bases in between. Germline CDR1 and CDR2: PRHDT and FYEKMQ (reference sequence). The CDR3 has 14 amino acids. CDR3: CASSNYSIGETQYF. In DNA, the CDR3 is TGTGCCAGCAGCAACTACTCAATCGGAGAGACCCAGTACTTC.

The chain has TRBV4-1 and TRBJ1-1; 8 bases fit TRBD1. Trimming removed 2 bases from V and 3 bases from J; junction bases left unmatched: 5. Germline V lookup: CDR1 MGHRA, CDR2 YSYEKL. The length of the CDR3 is 15 residues. CDR3: CASSQTDREDTEAFF. CDR3 DNA: TGCGCCAGCAGCCAAACGGACAGGGAGGACACTGAAGCTTTCTTT.

V usage is TRBV27 and J usage is TRBJ1-5, with TRBD1 as a possible D gene (6 bases). CDR3 length: 15 residues. The V gene's germline CDR1 is MNHEY and CDR2 SMNVEV (reference sequence). Trimming took off 6 bases at V and 1 base at J, with 13 bases between the two ends. CDR3 sequence (DNA): TGTGCCAGCAGCCACAGGGATGGCAGCAATCAGCCCCAGCATTTT. Its protein product is CASSHRDGSNQPQHF.

Only a few counts were recorded for this clone. This chain uses TRBV7-9 with TRBJ2-7; possible D gene TRBD1, 6 bases. Germline CDR1 and CDR2: SEHNR and FQNEAQ (reference sequence). V was trimmed by 3 bases and J by 3 bases, leaving 12 bases between them. The CDR3 has 14 residues. The CDR3 loop reads CASSFPDSVYEQYF. The CDR3 DNA is TGTGCCAGCAGCTTCCCGGACAGTGTCTACGAGCAGTACTTC. The full variable domain, with the rest looked up from reference TRBV7-9 and TRBJ2-7, is DTGVSQNPRHKITKRGQNVTFRCDPISEHNRLYWYRQTLGQGPEFLTYFQNEAQLEKSRLLSDRFSAERPKGSFSTLEIQRTEQGDSAMYLCASSFPDSVYEQYFGPGTRLTVT.

This clone was detected once. The chain employs TRBV4-2 and TRBJ2-2; 7 bases fit TRBD1. From germline, CDR1 is LGHNA and CDR2 YNFKEQ. This CDR3 spans 17 amino acids. The V gene end was trimmed by 1 base and the J gene end by 0 bases; junction bases not matched to a gene: 5. The CDR3 spells CASSQVPGTANTGELFF. The CDR3 bases are TGTGCCAGCAGCCAAGTACCCGGGACAGCGAACACCGGGGAGCTGTTTTTT.

The chain is built from TRBV4-2 and TRBJ2-7; tentative D call: TRBD2 (6 bases). Trimming left V 0 bases short and J 2 bases short, with 20 bases between. The CDR3 is made up of 18 amino acids. CDR1 is LGHNA, CDR2 YNFKEQ, per germline. CDR3 coding DNA: TGTGCCAGCAGCCAAGAAGGGGTCGTAGCGGACTATGCCTACGAGCAGTACTTC. The encoded protein is CASSQEGVVADYAYEQYF.

The rearrangement joins TRBV15 to TRBJ2-7; TRBD2 agrees at 9 bases. With V trimmed by 3 bases and J by 4 bases, 4 bases remained unmatched. CDR1 and CDR2 (germline): LNHNV, YYDKDF (reference sequence). The CDR3 spans 14 residues. CDR3 sequence reads: CATSSGAGGYEQYF. The CDR3 DNA reads TGTGCCACCAGCAGTGGGGCGGGAGGGTACGAGCAGTACTTC. The variable domain in full, with the rest retrieved from reference TRBV15 and TRBJ2-7, is DAMVIQNPRYQVTQFGKPVTLSCSQTLNHNVMYWYQQKSSQAPKLLFHYYDKDFNNEADTPDNFQSRRPNTSFCFLDIRSPGLGDTAMYLCATSSGAGGYEQYFGPGTRLTVT.

The gene calls are TRBV4-1 and TRBJ2-7; tentative D call: TRBD2 (5 bases). Looked up from germline, CDR1 is MGHRA and CDR2 is YSYEKL. This CDR3 contains 17 residues. V gave up 1 base and J gave up 7 bases, with 23 bases separating them. CDR3 coding DNA: TGCGCCAGCAGCCAAGGGTCCCAACTAGTGGAGTTCGGAGAGCAGTACTTC. Residues: CASSQGSQLVEFGEQYF.

V is TRBV7-2 and J is TRBJ1-5; perhaps TRBD1 as D (6 bases). Germline lookup yields CDR1 SGHTA and CDR2 FQGNSA. Trimming removed 4 bases from V and 4 bases from J, with 14 bases in between. The CDR3 loop spans 15 amino acids. CDR3 protein: CASSSGGATNQPQHF. The CDR3 DNA reads as TGTGCCAGCAGCTCGGGGGGGGCCACAAATCAGCCCCAGCATTTT.

This clone was seen once. The chain recombines TRBV19 with TRBJ2-6; no reliable D call. Trimming took off 10 bases at V and 4 bases at J, with 11 bases between the two ends. This CDR3 is built from 13 residues. The germline V gene has CDR1 LNHDA and CDR2 SQIVND (reference sequence). CDR3 loop: CATSRAGANVLTF. The DNA of the CDR3 is TGTGCCACCAGCCGAGCCGGGGCCAACGTCCTGACTTTC. The whole variable domain, remainder taken from reference TRBV19 and TRBJ2-6, is DGGITQSPKYLFRKEGQNVTLSCEQNLNHDAMYWYRQDPGQGLRLIYYSQIVNDFQKGDIAEGYSVSREKKESFPLTVTSAQKNPTAFYLCATSRAGANVLTFGAGSRLTVL.

The chain employs TRBV4-3 and TRBJ2-5; D is ambiguous. With the DNA end fitting TRBJ2-7 better, the J assignment may be wrong. Germline CDR1 is LGHNA and CDR2 is YSLEER. The CDR3 length is 15 residues. The CDR3 region is CASSQDAGINNEQYF. The CDR3 coding sequence is TGCGCCAGCAGCCAAGACGCTGGCATAAACAACGAGCAGTACTTC.

The chain is built from TRBV29-1 and TRBJ1-4; no firm D call. CDR1 is SQVTM, CDR2 ANQGSEA, per germline. This CDR3 is 10 amino acids long. Trimming removed 1 base at V and 8 bases at J, with 2 bases between. In nucleotides, the CDR3 is TGCAGCGTTGAAGCCGAAAAACTGTTTTTT. Protein sequence: CSVEAEKLFF.

The chain has TRBV12-5 and TRBJ2-5, with D perhaps assigned TRBD1 or TRBD2 (5 bases each). Germline-derived CDR1 and CDR2 are LGHNT and FRNRAP. Trimming cost V 1 base and J 3 bases, with 12 bases left between them. The CDR3 is made up of 15 amino acids. The CDR3, as DNA: TGTGCTAGTGGTTTGGGACTTGTGGGGGAAGAGACCCAGTACTTC. Translation gives CASGLGLVGEETQYF.